This note documents a single T cell receptor beta chain sequence. As yet, its antigen is unknown. Data came from immunoSEQ multiplex PCR; TCRdb stores just in-frame clones and leaves some out. This sample has 200,000 to 250,000 clones; over 80% occur once, and the top ten carry around 15%. This entry belongs to a study of cytomegalovirus exposure and HLA in healthy donors. CDR3 length: 17 residues. V lost 5 bases and J lost 3, with 19 bases in between. Germline-derived CDR1 and CDR2 are SGHVS and FQNEAQ. Study results and caveats: Approximately 160 TCR beta chains were listed as cytomegalovirus-associated. Diagnosis of cytomegalovirus status made by the classifier reportedly showed high specificity and sensitivity. The tendency of first-cohort TCR clusters to co-occur in the 100 to 150 validation repertoires emerged from a later analysis. In vitro experiments confirmed that three CMV-associated chains were specific for CMV antigens.

V gene TRBV7-8 combines with J gene TRBJ2-2, with D tentatively TRBD2 (5 bases). This sequence was found in a woman aged 25 to 45 in good health and CMV-seropositive. Sequencing was carried out using PBMCs. The CDR3 bases are TGTGCCAGCAGCACGCCTGAAGAAGCCGGGGACACCGGGGAGCTGTTTTTT. Protein: CASSTPEEAGDTGELFF.